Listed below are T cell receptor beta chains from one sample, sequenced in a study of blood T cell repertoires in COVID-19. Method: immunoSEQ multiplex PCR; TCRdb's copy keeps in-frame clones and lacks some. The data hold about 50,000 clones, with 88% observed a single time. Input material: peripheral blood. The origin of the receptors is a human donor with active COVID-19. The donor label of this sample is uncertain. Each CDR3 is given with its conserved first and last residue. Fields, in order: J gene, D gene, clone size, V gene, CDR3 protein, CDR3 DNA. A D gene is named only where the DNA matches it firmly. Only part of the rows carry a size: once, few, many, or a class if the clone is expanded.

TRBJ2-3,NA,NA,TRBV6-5,CASSYEKGQRDTQYF,TGTGCCAGCAGTTATGAAAAGGGGCAACGAGATACGCAGTATTTT
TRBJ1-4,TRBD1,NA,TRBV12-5,CASGLAPRGFREKLFF,TGTGCTAGTGGTTTGGCCCCCAGGGGGTTTCGTGAAAAACTGTTTTTT
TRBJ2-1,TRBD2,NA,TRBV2,CASKEREGTYNEQFF,TGTGCCAGCAAGGAGCGGGAGGGAACTTACAATGAGCAGTTCTTC
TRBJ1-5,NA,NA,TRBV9,CASSVGGGYQPQHF,TGTGCCAGCAGCGTGGGAGGGGGATATCAGCCCCAGCATTTT
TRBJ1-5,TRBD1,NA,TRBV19,CASIRTGVSNQPQHF,TGTGCCAGTATTCGGACAGGGGTTAGCAATCAGCCCCAGCATTTT
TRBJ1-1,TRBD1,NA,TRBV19,CASSFRTGITEAFF,TGTGCCAGTAGTTTCAGGACAGGGATCACTGAAGCTTTCTTT
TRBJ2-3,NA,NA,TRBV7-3,CASRQVDTQYF,TGTGCCAGCCGGCAGGTAGATACGCAGTATTTT
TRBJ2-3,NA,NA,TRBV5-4,CASSLNSGKDTQYF,TGTGCCAGCAGCTTGAACAGTGGAAAAGATACGCAGTATTTT
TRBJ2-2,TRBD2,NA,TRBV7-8,CASIPGLAGPNTGELFF,TGTGCCAGCATACCGGGACTAGCGGGGCCGAACACCGGGGAGCTGTTTTTT
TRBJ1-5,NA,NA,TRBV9,CASSEDGNQPQHF,TGTGCCAGCAGCGAAGACGGGAATCAGCCCCAGCATTTT
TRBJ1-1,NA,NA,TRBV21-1,CASSKEKGDDTEAFF,TGTGCCAGCAGCAAAGAAAAAGGGGATGATACTGAAGCTTTCTTT
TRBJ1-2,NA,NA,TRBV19,CASSMKAGMNYGYTF,TGTGCCAGTAGTATGAAGGCAGGGATGAACTATGGCTACACCTTC
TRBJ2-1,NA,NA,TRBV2,CASSEGDVRASQFF,TGTGCCAGCAGTGAAGGGGATGTGAGGGCGAGCCAGTTCTTC
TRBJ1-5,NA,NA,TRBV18,CASSPLTENQPQHF,TGTGCCAGCTCACCACTCACTGAGAATCAGCCCCAGCATTTT
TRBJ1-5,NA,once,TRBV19,CASSISGQLERRPQHF,TGTGCCAGTAGTATAAGCGGACAGTTAGAGCGGAGGCCCCAGCATTTT
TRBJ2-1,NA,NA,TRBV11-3,CASSTRREGYNEQFF,TGTGCCAGCAGCACCCGACGGGAAGGTTACAATGAGCAGTTCTTC
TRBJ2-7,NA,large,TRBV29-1,CSVEGGSFYEQYF,TGCAGCGTTGAGGGAGGTAGTTTCTACGAGCAGTACTTC
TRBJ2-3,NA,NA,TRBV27,CASSLSGTDTQYF,TGTGCCAGCAGCCTGTCCGGGACAGATACGCAGTATTTT
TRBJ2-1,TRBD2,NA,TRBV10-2,CASTLAGGNEQFF,TGCGCCAGCACTTTGGCGGGAGGCAATGAGCAGTTCTTC
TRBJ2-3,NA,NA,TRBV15,CATSRDRQLVTSTDTQYF,TGTGCCACCAGCAGAGATAGACAGCTAGTGACTAGCACAGATACGCAGTATTTT
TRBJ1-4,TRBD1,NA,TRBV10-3,CAISGVGQEEKLFF,TGTGCCATCAGTGGGGTGGGACAGGAAGAAAAACTGTTTTTT
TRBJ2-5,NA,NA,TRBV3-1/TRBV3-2,CASSQGVGGKVETQYF,TGTGCCAGCAGCCAAGGTGTAGGGGGTAAGGTGGAGACCCAGTACTTC
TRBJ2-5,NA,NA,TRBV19,CASMGGGLAEETQYF,TGTGCCAGTATGGGGGGGGGCCTAGCGGAAGAGACCCAGTACTTC
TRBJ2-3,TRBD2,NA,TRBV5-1,CASSSGTSGSTDTQYF,TGCGCCAGCAGCTCCGGGACTAGCGGGAGCACAGATACGCAGTATTTT
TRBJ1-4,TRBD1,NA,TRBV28,CASFGNRDRPNEKLFF,TGTGCCTCATTTGGGAACCGGGACAGACCGAATGAAAAACTGTTTTTT
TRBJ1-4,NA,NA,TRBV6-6,CASSSSRFTNEKLFF,TGTGCCAGCAGTTCCTCCAGGTTCACTAATGAAAAACTGTTTTTT
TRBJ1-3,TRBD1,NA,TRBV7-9,CASSLASRQGSGNTIYF,TGTGCCAGCAGCTTAGCTTCGAGACAGGGTAGTGGAAACACCATATATTTT
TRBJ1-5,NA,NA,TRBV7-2,CASSLASGPQPQHF,TGTGCCAGCAGCTTAGCCTCTGGCCCTCAGCCCCAGCATTTT
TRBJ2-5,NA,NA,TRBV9,CASSTFETQYF,TGTGCCAGCAGCACTTTCGAGACCCAGTACTTC
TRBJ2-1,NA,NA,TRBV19,CASSIDRAIGSYNEQFF,TGTGCCAGTAGTATAGATCGAGCTATCGGGTCCTACAATGAGCAGTTCTTC
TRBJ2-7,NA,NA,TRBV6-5,CASSRGGPKGYEQYF,TGTGCCAGCTCGCGGGGTGGGCCTAAAGGCTACGAGCAGTACTTC
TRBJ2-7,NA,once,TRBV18,CASSPIPGDTLYEQYF,TGTGCCAGCTCACCCATCCCGGGAGACACCTTATACGAGCAGTACTTC
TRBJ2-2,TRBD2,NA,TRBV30,CASRGLAGGNTGELFF,TGTGCCTCGCGGGGACTAGCGGGGGGTAATACCGGGGAGCTGTTTTTT
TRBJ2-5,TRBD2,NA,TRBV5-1,CASSLGTSGQETQYF,TGCGCCAGCAGCCTAGGGACTAGCGGCCAAGAGACCCAGTACTTC
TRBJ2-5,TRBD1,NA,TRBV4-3,CASSPTGAQETQYF,TGCGCCAGCAGCCCGACAGGGGCTCAAGAGACCCAGTACTTC
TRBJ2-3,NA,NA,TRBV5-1,CASSFLGQKVTDTQYF,TGCGCCAGCAGCTTTCTAGGTCAAAAAGTCACAGATACGCAGTATTTT
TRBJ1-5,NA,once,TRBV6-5,CASSPLGQGEQPQHF,TGTGCCAGCAGTCCCCTCGGGCAGGGCGAACAGCCCCAGCATTTT
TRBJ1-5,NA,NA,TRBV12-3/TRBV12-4,CASSPERGTQHF,TGTGCCAGCAGTCCGGAGCGGGGGACCCAGCATTTT
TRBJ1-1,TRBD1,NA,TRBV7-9,CASSSGQGVNTEAFF,TGTGCCAGCAGCTCGGGACAGGGGGTGAACACTGAAGCTTTCTTT
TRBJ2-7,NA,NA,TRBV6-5,CASSYSRQPYEQYF,TGTGCCAGCAGTTACTCGCGGCAGCCCTACGAGCAGTACTTC
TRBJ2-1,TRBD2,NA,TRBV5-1,CASTRTRGGGLDEQFF,TGCGCCAGCACCCGCACTAGGGGCGGGGGGTTGGATGAGCAGTTCTTC
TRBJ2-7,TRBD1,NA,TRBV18,CASSHPDRVHYEQYF,TGTGCCAGCTCACACCCGGACAGGGTGCACTACGAGCAGTACTTC
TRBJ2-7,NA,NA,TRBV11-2,CASSLAGGSEQYF,TGTGCCAGCAGCTTAGCGGGGGGCAGCGAGCAGTACTTC
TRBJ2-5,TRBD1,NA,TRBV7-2,CASSYTFRGPETQYF,TGTGCCAGCAGCTACACTTTCAGGGGGCCTGAGACCCAGTACTTC
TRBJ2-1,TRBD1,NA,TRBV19,CATTGGFGGEQFF,TGTGCCACCACAGGGGGATTTGGTGGTGAGCAGTTCTTC
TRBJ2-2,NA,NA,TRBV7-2,CASSLERDTGELFF,TGTGCCAGCAGCTTAGAGAGAGACACCGGGGAGCTGTTTTTT
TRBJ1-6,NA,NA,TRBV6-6,CASGREGSPLHF,TGTGCCAGCGGGAGGGAAGGGTCACCCCTCCACTTT
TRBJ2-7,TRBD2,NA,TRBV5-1,CASSLFIRLAGGPVYEQYF,TGCGCCAGCAGCTTGTTCATAAGACTAGCGGGGGGGCCTGTGTACGAGCAGTACTTC
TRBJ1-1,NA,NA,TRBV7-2,CASSVGRSSEAFF,TGTGCCAGCAGCGTAGGGAGGTCTTCTGAAGCTTTCTTT
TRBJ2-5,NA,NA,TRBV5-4,CASSFPGGETQYF,TGTGCCAGCAGCTTCCCAGGTGGAGAGACCCAGTACTTC
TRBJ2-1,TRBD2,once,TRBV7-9,CASSSNRKRGDYNEQFF,TGTGCCAGCAGCTCAAACCGTAAGCGGGGGGATTACAATGAGCAGTTCTTC
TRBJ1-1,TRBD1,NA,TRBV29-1,CSVEGTGGNTEAFF,TGCAGCGTTGAGGGAACAGGGGGCAACACTGAAGCTTTCTTT
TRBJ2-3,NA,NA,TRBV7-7,CASSLAEGAQVTQYF,TGTGCTAGCAGCTTAGCGGAGGGGGCCCAAGTTACGCAGTATTTT
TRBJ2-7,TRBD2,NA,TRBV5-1,CASSPRSGASSYEQYF,TGCGCCAGCAGCCCCCGGAGCGGGGCCAGCTCCTACGAGCAGTACTTC